This TCR beta chain came from a study of early T cells in non-severe SARS-CoV-2 infection. TCRdb analysed the 5' RACE reads with MiXCR anew, one entry per CDR3 protein. The sample records around 60,000 distinct CDR3 sequences, about an eighth being singletons. The CDR3 length is 13 residues. Germline V gene sequence: CDR1 SEHNR, CDR2 FQNEAQ (reference sequence). V lost 5 bases, J lost 8 bases, and 15 bases lay in between. The V call is TRBV7-9, the J call TRBJ1-2, with D possibly being TRBD1 (5 bases). The sample consisted of whole blood. The receptor was derived from an adult who was a healthcare worker with PCR-confirmed SARS-CoV-2 infection or an uninfected control (not recorded which). The CDR3: CASSRDGLRGYTF. The DNA of the CDR3 is TGTGCCAGCAGCCGGGACGGGCTACGGGGCTACACCTTC.